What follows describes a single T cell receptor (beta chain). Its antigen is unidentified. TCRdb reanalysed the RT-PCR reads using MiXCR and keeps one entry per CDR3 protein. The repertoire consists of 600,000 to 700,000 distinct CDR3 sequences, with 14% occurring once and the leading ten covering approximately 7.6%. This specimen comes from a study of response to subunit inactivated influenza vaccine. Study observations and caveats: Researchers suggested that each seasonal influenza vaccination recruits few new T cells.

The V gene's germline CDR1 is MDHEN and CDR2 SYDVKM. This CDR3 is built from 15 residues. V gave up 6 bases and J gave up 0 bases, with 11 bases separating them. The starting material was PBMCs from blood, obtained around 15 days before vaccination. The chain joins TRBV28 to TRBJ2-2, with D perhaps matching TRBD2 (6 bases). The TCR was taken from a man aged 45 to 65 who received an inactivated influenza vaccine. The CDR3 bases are TGTGCCAGCAGATGGAGGGGAGCGAACACCGGGGAGCTGTTTTTT. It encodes CASRWRGANTGELFF.